The T cell receptor (beta chain) under discussion was sequenced for a study of blood T cell repertoires in COVID-19 (dated by TCRdb to about 2020). Regarding the complete study: Collaborator samples came from the United States, Italy and Spain and covered acute and convalescent phases of COVID-19. A de-identified subject ID, COVID-19 status, age in years and sex were almost always included in the sample metadata. Deeply sampled blood TCRbeta repertoires from subjects exposed to, actively infected with, or recovered from COVID-19 were included in the dataset. A freely available public database, intended as a resource for researchers studying the immune response to SARS-CoV-2, is where the repertoires were released. HLA class I and class II types, where available, came from metadata supplied by the sample provider rather than from assay-based typing. The material from the prospective study consisted of cDNA or gDNA derived from T cells, B-cell-depleted T cells, or PBMCs. Samples came from the ongoing ImmuneRACE study (first 160 participants) plus 1,254 subjects from 6 global collaborators.

Broad study findings and their caveats: The amount of clinical and demographic metadata varied by source and participant and was provided uncurated.

V loses 2 bases, J loses 0 bases, and the germline ends lie 5 bases apart. Inclusive of the bounding cysteine and phenylalanine, the CDR3 is 14 residues long. The retained sequence is limited to the CDR3, 42 bases, with the frame set at the first base. The germline V gene (reference sequence) sets CDR1 to MNHEY and CDR2 to SMNVEV. The collaborating institutions used their own protocols to collect whole blood in K2EDTA tubes. For TCRbeta analysis, collaborators shipped samples as frozen whole blood, isolated PBMCs, or DNA extracted from either of those sample types. Points on this clone: The antigen it binds to is not known. Base qualities are not recorded, but no much larger clone differs from it by a single base.

TCRbeta CDR3 regions were amplified from genomic DNA by means of the immunoSEQ Assay, a bias-controlled multiplex PCR. Turning to the authors' computational methods: The number of nucleated cells in each sample was estimated from the amplification of reference gene primers within the assay. Sequence reads were collapsed and filtered to measure the absolute abundance of every unique TCRbeta CDR3 rearrangement. For each sample, productive Simpson clonality was calculated by taking the square root of Simpson's diversity index across productive rearrangements. Drawn from immuneACCESS, this table holds only the in-frame rearrangements with V and J called that TCRdb kept. Clones are partly lost; checked studies trace under half to an unresolved V gene and leave the rest unexplained. That table gives V, J and clone size, and the DNA gave D and trimming. The sample table contains 250,000 to 300,000 clones; only one count was recorded for more than 80% of them. The ten largest clonotypes hold around 2.9% of the sample.

The sequence came from a woman in her thirties with active or convalescent COVID-19. The sequence is built from TRBV27 and TRBJ2-1, with the D gene too uncertain to name. Sequencing used peripheral blood. The DNA reads TGTGCCAGCAGTTTAGTGAGCTCCTACAATGAGCAGTTCTTC. Its translation reads: CASSLVSSYNEQFF.